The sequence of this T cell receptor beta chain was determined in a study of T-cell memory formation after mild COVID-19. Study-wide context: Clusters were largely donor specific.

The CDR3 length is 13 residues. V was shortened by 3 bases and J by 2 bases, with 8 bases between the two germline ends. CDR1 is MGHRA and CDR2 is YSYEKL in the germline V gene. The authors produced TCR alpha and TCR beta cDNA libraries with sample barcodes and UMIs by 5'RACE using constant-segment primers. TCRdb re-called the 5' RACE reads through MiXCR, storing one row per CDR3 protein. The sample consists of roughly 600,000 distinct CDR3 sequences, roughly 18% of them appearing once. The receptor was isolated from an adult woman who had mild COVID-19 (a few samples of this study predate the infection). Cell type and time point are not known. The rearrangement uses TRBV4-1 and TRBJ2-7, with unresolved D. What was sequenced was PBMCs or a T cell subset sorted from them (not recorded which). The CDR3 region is CASSHSGPYEQYF. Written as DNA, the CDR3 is TGCGCCAGCAGCCACTCAGGACCCTACGAGCAGTACTTC.